The 31 T cell receptor beta chains in this list originate from one sample, sequenced in a study of cytomegalovirus exposure and HLA in healthy donors. Measured with immunoSEQ multiplex PCR; TCRdb has only the in-frame clones, and not every one. This sample has 95,000 to 120,000 clones; around 85% occur once, and the top ten carry around 3%. The sequenced sample consisted of PBMCs. The receptors come from a woman aged 18-30 years in good health and CMV-seronegative.

This chain uses TRBV6-1 with TRBJ2-7, with TRBD2 matching over 13 bases. This CDR3 region has 15 residues. V was clipped by 11 bases and J by 5 bases; unmatched bases: 12. Per the germline V gene, CDR1 is MNHNS and CDR2 is SASEGT. The CDR3 coding sequence is TGTGCCGCCTCCTCGGGACTAGCGGGGTATGACGAGCAGTACTTC. Translation: CAASSGLAGYDEQYF.

The chain is built from TRBV15 and TRBJ1-2, with D unresolved. Germline lookup yields CDR1 LNHNV and CDR2 YYDKDF (reference sequence). The germline V and J ends were trimmed by 1 base and 0 bases, with 18 bases remaining between them. This CDR3 is built from 18 residues. This CDR3 is CATSRVWARSSSNYGYTF. The CDR3 DNA is TGTGCCACCAGCAGAGTTTGGGCACGTTCCTCTTCTAACTATGGCTACACCTTC.

CDR3: CASSLEGDSYNEQFF. The DNA of the CDR3 is TGTGCCAGCAGCCTCGAGGGGGACTCCTACAATGAGCAGTTCTTC. The chain joins TRBV6-5 to TRBJ2-1; perhaps TRBD1 as D (6 bases). CDR3 length: 15 residues. Germline V lookup: CDR1 MNHEY, CDR2 SVGAGI. V was shortened by 6 bases and J by 0 bases, with 12 bases between the two germline ends.

The V call is TRBV25-1, the J call TRBJ2-3, with 9 bases fitting TRBD2. V dropped 8 bases and J dropped 5; count of bases not matched to a gene: 14. The CDR3 is made up of 16 amino acids. Germline CDR1 reads MGHDK; CDR2 reads SYGVNS. The CDR3 sequence: CASSEMRGGREDTQYF. DNA of the CDR3: TGTGCCAGCTCCGAGATGCGGGGGGGCCGGGAAGATACGCAGTATTTT.

V is TRBV2 and J is TRBJ2-7; D is unresolved. Germline-derived CDR1 and CDR2 are SNHLY and FYNNEI. There are 12 residues in the CDR3. The ends were cut back, 7 bases at V and 6 bases at J, with 13 bases in the middle. The CDR3 sequence is CASTWLRPEQYF. The CDR3 coding sequence is TGTGCCAGCACTTGGCTGCGGCCCGAGCAGTACTTC.

J is TRBJ2-7 and V is TRBV7-3; possibly TRBD2 for D (6 bases). Germline CDR1 and CDR2: SGHTA and FQGTGA. Trimming shortened V by 5 bases and J by 1 base, and 18 bases separated the two germline ends. The CDR3 contains 16 residues. CDR3 in DNA: TGTGCCAGCAGCGCATACGTGGGGGGAGGATCCTACGAGCAGTACTTC. Protein product: CASSAYVGGGSYEQYF.

Comment on this clone: A read error may account for a junction end that differs from germline. This chain connects TRBV6-4 to TRBJ1-2; TRBD1 aligns across 8 bases. The CDR3 covers 14 residues. Germline V gene data show CDR1 as MRHNA and CDR2 as SNTAGT. Here the CDR3 reads CASRDSYRGYGYTF. In DNA, the CDR3 is TGTGCCAGCAGGGACTCCTACAGGGGGTATGGCTACACCTTC.

The chain combines TRBV15 with TRBJ1-2, with D perhaps matching TRBD1 (5 bases). The CDR3 runs to 14 residues. Looked up from germline, CDR1 is LNHNV and CDR2 is YYDKDF (reference sequence). Trimming removed 3 bases from V and 4 bases from J, with 12 bases in between. CDR3 sequence reads: CATSSLTATYGYTF. The CDR3 bases are TGTGCCACCAGCAGCCTGACAGCCACCTATGGCTACACCTTC. The full variable domain, with the rest looked up from reference TRBV15 and TRBJ1-2, is DAMVIQNPRYQVTQFGKPVTLSCSQTLNHNVMYWYQQKSSQAPKLLFHYYDKDFNNEADTPDNFQSRRPNTSFCFLDIRSPGLGDTAMYLCATSSLTATYGYTFGSGTRLTVV.

The genes are TRBV19 and TRBJ1-2; 9 bases fit TRBD1. Germline CDR1 is LNHDA and CDR2 is SQIVND (reference sequence). Unmatched junction bases numbered 5, after V lost 7 bases and J lost 5 bases. The CDR3 covers 13 residues. This CDR3 reads CASIPTGGYGYTF. The CDR3 DNA is TGTGCCAGTATCCCGACAGGGGGATATGGCTACACCTTC.

This clone has only a few counts. CDR3 residues: CASSWAGGPQHF. In DNA form, the CDR3 reads TGTGCCAGCAGCTGGGCGGGGGGGCCCCAGCATTTT. The rearrangement links TRBV5-5 to TRBJ1-5; a possible D gene is TRBD1 (5 bases). With 3 bases removed from V and 9 bases from J, the gap between germline ends came to 10 bases. CDR1 is SGHKS, CDR2 YYEKEE, per germline (reference sequence). The CDR3 consists of 12 residues. Combining the CDR3 with reference TRBV5-5 and TRBJ1-5 gives the whole variable domain DAGVTQSPTHLIKTRGQQVTLRCSPISGHKSVSWYQQVLGQGPQFIFQYYEKEERGRGNFPDRFSARQFPNYSSELNVNALLLGDSALYLCASSWAGGPQHFGDGTRLSIL.

This clone has just one count. CDR3 sequence: CASSGGQLSGNTIYF. The CDR3 nucleotides read TGCGCCAGCAGCGGGGGACAGCTCTCTGGAAACACCATATATTTT. This sequence joins TRBV5-1 and TRBJ1-3; 7 bases are a match to TRBD1. The CDR3 loop spans 15 amino acids. Germline V gene lookup returns CDR1 SGHRS and CDR2 YFSETQ. V lost 4 bases to trimming and J lost 0 bases; unmatched junction nucleotides: 4. Combining the CDR3 with reference TRBV5-1 and TRBJ1-3 gives the whole variable domain KAGVTQTPRYLIKTRGQQVTLSCSPISGHRSVSWYQQTPGQGLQFLFEYFSETQRNKGNFPGRFSGRQFSNSRSEMNVSTLELGDSALYLCASSGGQLSGNTIYFGEGSWLTVV.

This clone is a singleton in its sample. The chain combines TRBV27 with TRBJ1-5, with a weak D call TRBD1 (5 bases). The CDR3 has 14 residues. V lost 9 bases and J 0 bases, leaving 12 bases between the germline ends. The germline V gene has CDR1 MNHEY and CDR2 SMNVEV (reference sequence). In nucleotides, the CDR3 is TGTGCCAGTAACCGGGGGTATAGCAATCAGCCCCAGCATTTT. This sequence encodes CASNRGYSNQPQHF.

This chain links TRBV5-4 with TRBJ1-2, with D possibly TRBD1 on 6 matching bases. The CDR3 covers 14 residues. Germline loops: CDR1 SGHNT, CDR2 YYREEE (reference sequence). The V end was cut by 0 bases, the J end by 3 bases, with 9 bases between. The CDR3, as DNA: TGTGCCAGCAGCTTGGACAGGGTCTACTATGGCTACACCTTC. Its protein is CASSLDRVYYGYTF. The full variable domain, with the rest looked up from reference TRBV5-4 and TRBJ1-2, is ETGVTQSPTHLIKTRGQQVTLRCSSQSGHNTVSWYQQALGQGPQFIFQYYREEENGRGNFPPRFSGLQFPNYSSELNVNALELDDSALYLCASSLDRVYYGYTFGSGTRLTVV.

This clone was picked up a small number of times. The V gene is TRBV5-1, the J gene TRBJ2-7; D not certain. CDR3 length: 11 residues. Germline V gene data show CDR1 as SGHRS and CDR2 as YFSETQ. V shed 1 base and J shed 3 bases, with 2 bases lying between them. CDR3 bases: TGCGCCAGCAGCTTGTACTACGAGCAGTACTTC. Protein product: CASSLYYEQYF.

The chain couples TRBV6-6 to TRBJ2-7; D remains unclear. In germline, CDR1 is MNHNY, CDR2 SVGAGI (reference sequence). The germline V and J ends were trimmed by 4 bases and 3 bases, with 7 bases remaining between them. CDR3 size: 12 residues. CDR3 amino acids: CASSSDFYEQYF. CDR3 sequence (DNA): TGTGCCAGCAGTTCCGACTTCTACGAGCAGTACTTC.

This clone was seen just once. The chain has TRBV19 and TRBJ1-1, with 10 positions matching TRBD1. Germline V lookup: CDR1 LNHDA, CDR2 SQIVND (reference sequence). Trimming took 4 bases from V and 6 from J; bases not matched to a gene: 8. The CDR3 contains 15 residues. The CDR3 DNA reads TGTGCCAGTAGTAAAGTACCGGGACAGGGGCCTGAAGCTTTCTTT. This sequence encodes CASSKVPGQGPEAFF.

V and J are TRBV25-1 and TRBJ1-5; D remains ambiguous. CDR3 length equals 13 residues. Germline V gene sequence: CDR1 MGHDK, CDR2 SYGVNS. V was trimmed by 2 bases and J by 4 bases, leaving 6 bases between them. This chain's CDR3 is CASSEGENQPQHF. The CDR3 region has the DNA TGTGCCAGCAGTGAAGGAGAAAATCAGCCCCAGCATTTT.

The chain recombines TRBV25-1 with TRBJ2-2, with TRBD2 identical over 11 bases. There are 17 residues in the CDR3. The germline V gene encodes CDR1 MGHDK and CDR2 SYGVNS. J gave up 4 bases and V 3 bases, and 7 bases lay outside the gene matches. The CDR3 region is CASSDVSGGESTGELFF. CDR3 sequence (DNA): TGTGCCAGCAGTGACGTTAGCGGGGGGGAAAGCACCGGGGAGCTGTTTTTT.

The chain recombines TRBV9 with TRBJ2-3; tentative D call: TRBD2 (6 bases). V was clipped by 4 bases and J by 8 bases, with 14 bases between them. Germline V gene sequence: CDR1 SGDLS, CDR2 YYNGEE. The CDR3 length is 13 residues. Written as DNA, the CDR3 is TGTGCCAGCAGCTCTATGGGGGAGGCTACGCAGTATTTT. Protein sequence: CASSSMGEATQYF. The whole variable domain, filled in from reference TRBV9 and TRBJ2-3, reads DSGVTQTPKHLITATGQRVTLRCSPRSGDLSVYWYQQSLDQGLQFLIQYYNGEERAKGNILERFSAQQFPDLHSELNLSSLELGDSALYFCASSSMGEATQYFGPGTRLTVL.

The chain recombines TRBV5-6 with TRBJ2-3, with a weak D call TRBD1 (6 bases). The CDR3 is made up of 16 amino acids. V lost 5 bases to trimming and J lost 2 bases, with 18 bases between them. Germline CDR1 is SGHDT and CDR2 is YYEEEE. CDR3 region: CASSLRDTYFTDTQYF. CDR3 nucleotides: TGTGCCAGCAGTCTCCGGGACACCTATTTCACAGATACGCAGTATTTT. Looking up the rest from reference TRBV5-6 and TRBJ2-3 gives the full variable domain: DAGVTQSPTHLIKTRGQQVTLRCSPKSGHDTVSWYQQALGQGPQFIFQYYEEEERQRGNFPDRFSGHQFPNYSSELNVNALLLGDSALYLCASSLRDTYFTDTQYFGPGTRLTVL.

This rearrangement joins TRBV10-3 to TRBJ2-1; 9 positions agree with TRBD1. Trimming removed 6 bases from V and 9 bases from J; junction bases left unmatched: 6. This CDR3 has 13 amino acids. Germline CDR1 and CDR2: ENHRY and SYGVKD. The CDR3 DNA follows: TGTGCCATCAGCCGGGACAGGGTTGGTGAGCAGTTCTTC. Protein: CAISRDRVGEQFF.

The J gene is TRBJ2-1, the V gene TRBV7-3; no reliable D call. The CDR3 extends over 16 amino acids. Germline-derived CDR1 and CDR2 are SGHTA and FQGTGA. Trimming stripped 1 base from V and 2 bases from J, with 12 bases between. The CDR3 protein is CASSLRAGIPYNEQFF. Written as DNA, the CDR3 is TGTGCCAGCAGCTTAAGGGCAGGCATTCCCTACAATGAGCAGTTCTTC.

The V and J genes are TRBV21-1 and TRBJ2-7; no DNA check was done on the table's D call, TRBD2. TRBV21-1 is a known pseudogene. This CDR3 has 15 amino acids. Written as DNA, the CDR3 is TGTGCCAGCAGTTTAGCGGGGGGGAGCTCCTACGAGCAGTACTTC. Amino acid sequence: CASSLAGGSSYEQYF.

The chain uses TRBV28 and TRBJ2-5; perhaps TRBD2 as D (5 bases). The CDR3 runs to 14 residues. V shed 5 bases and J shed 2 bases, with 12 bases lying between them. The germline V gene has CDR1 MDHEN and CDR2 SYDVKM. CDR3 loop: CASSPFPGQETQYF. The CDR3 region has the DNA TGTGCCAGCAGTCCATTTCCGGGGCAAGAGACCCAGTACTTC.

The chain employs TRBV4-1 and TRBJ2-1; tentatively, D is TRBD1 (5 bases). Trimming removed 0 bases from V and 4 bases from J, with 16 bases in between. The germline V gene encodes CDR1 MGHRA and CDR2 YSYEKL. This CDR3 has 17 amino acids. CDR3 residues: CASSQEGPQSIYNEQFF. The CDR3, as DNA: TGCGCCAGCAGCCAAGAGGGGCCACAGAGTATTTACAATGAGCAGTTCTTC.

The V and J genes are TRBV7-7 and TRBJ2-2, with D possibly matching TRBD2 (5 bases). This CDR3 is built from 17 residues. Germline CDR1 and CDR2: SSHAT and FNYEAQ (reference sequence). V lost 2 bases and J lost 6, with 19 bases in between. This chain's CDR3 is CASSLILGPNGPGELFF. The CDR3 bases are TGTGCCAGCAGCTTAATACTAGGCCCTAACGGCCCCGGGGAGCTGTTTTTT.

This chain uses TRBV5-8 with TRBJ1-5; D unresolved. The CDR3 spans 17 residues. Trimming removed 0 bases at V and 2 bases at J, with 15 bases between. Germline assignment: CDR1 SGHTS and CDR2 YDEGEE. The CDR3 DNA reads TGTGCCAGCAGCTTGGCCTGGCGGGAGTGGGGCAATCAGCCCCAGCATTTT. Residues: CASSLAWREWGNQPQHF.

The chain recombines TRBV25-1 with TRBJ2-1; no reliable D call. Deletions cut 5 bases from V and 4 bases from J, with 6 bases between. The CDR3 has 12 amino acids. Per germline, CDR1 MGHDK and CDR2 SYGVNS. CDR3 nucleotides: TGTGCCAGCAGTTCAATTTACAATGAGCAGTTCTTC. Protein product: CASSSIYNEQFF.

V gene TRBV7-3 combines with J gene TRBJ1-2; 7 bases match TRBD1. Germline CDR1 and CDR2: SGHTA and FQGTGA. There are 13 residues in the CDR3. V shed 5 bases, J shed 6 bases, and the junction held 6 bases outside the gene matches. CDR3 coding DNA: TGTGCCAGCAGCCGAGGGGGCGATCATGGCTACACCTTC. It is translated as CASSRGGDHGYTF.

This sequence joins TRBV6-5 and TRBJ2-7, with 11 bases lining up with TRBD2. V lost 5 bases to trimming and J lost 7 bases; unmatched junction nucleotides: 10. This CDR3 spans 15 amino acids. CDR1 and CDR2 (germline): MNHEY, SVGAGI. This CDR3 reads CASSITSGGSGEQYF. CDR3 coding DNA: TGTGCCAGCAGTATCACTAGCGGGGGCTCGGGGGAGCAGTACTTC.

The chain uses TRBV28 and TRBJ2-1; D might be TRBD1 (5 bases). Germline assignment: CDR1 MDHEN and CDR2 SYDVKM. V shed 11 bases and J shed 4 bases, with 12 bases lying between them. The CDR3 totals 12 residues. The CDR3 is CALQDPYNEQFF. DNA for the CDR3: TGTGCCTTACAGGATCCTTACAATGAGCAGTTCTTC. Supplemented by reference TRBV28 and TRBJ2-1, the full variable domain reads DVKVTQSSRYLVKRTGEKVFLECVQDMDHENMFWYRQDPGLGLRLIYFSYDVKMKEKGDIPEGYSVSREKKERFSLILESASTNQTSMYLCALQDPYNEQFFGPGTRLTVL.